This T cell receptor beta chain was recorded in a study of shared clonotypes between healthy human individuals (dated by TCRdb to about 2020). Notes on the research overall: A couple of women and a few men aged 18 to 49 years were included in the cohort. To increase sequencing depth and limit assay-specific biases, different laboratories used diverse techniques to prepare libraries and sequence TCR repertoires. Each donor's leukapheresis produced roughly between about 0.8 and 8.9 billion PBMCs. To estimate repertoire size and how much clonotypes are shared between individuals, the study performed deep sequencing of blood TCR repertoires from roughly five healthy adults.

As concerns this clone: The antigen this receptor binds is unknown. No base qualities exist here, and no much larger clone lies one base off it.

What the work shows at the level of the full study, not this receptor alone: Pairwise subsampling indicated that sequencing depth was expected to affect the degree of clonotype sharing among donors. Because the study included only a small number of donors, the genetic and exposure-history diversity represented was limited. Only blood was sampled, and tissue TCR repertoires likely differ from those in blood.

Using the deep immunoSEQ assay, multiplex PCR amplified TCR CDR3 regions from genomic DNA. Genomic DNA extracted from each cell subset was distributed evenly over all wells of several immunoSEQ 96-well plates, and each plate served as one replicate. For unsorted PBMC, approximately 310 ng genomic DNA, equal to approximately 30,000 T cell genomes, was loaded into each replicate PCR. Ten immunoSEQ deep assay plates were used to sequence the unsorted PBMC genomic DNA. Purified libraries were measured with a Qubit 3.0 fluorometer, size-checked on a Bioanalyzer 2100, and measured again with the KAPA Library Quantification kit. Every immunoSEQ 96-well plate was sequenced on a separate single-read 150-cycle Illumina NextSeq 550 flow cell. The published analysis was carried out like this. The immunoSEQ output contained only junctional sequences without quality scores, so filtering could not match that applied to full-length reads. Sequences were annotated with PyIR, a Python wrapper for IgBLAST v1.9, using IMGT germline references to assign V/J genes and CDR3. Reads with weak V/J assignments (E-value above 1e-6), missing CDR3, stop codons, out-of-frame junctions, or ambiguous translated residues were removed. A V3J clonotype was defined by an identical inferred V gene, J gene, and CDR3 amino acid sequence. The percentage overlap between two repertoires was calculated by dividing the number of shared unique clonotypes by the size of the smaller repertoire. Richness of each repertoire was evaluated using RTK rarefaction, the Chao1 estimator, and Recon v2.1 estimates of unobserved clonotypes. TCRdb retrieved this table from immuneACCESS and kept in-frame rearrangements only. Not all clones are present; in checked studies, unresolved V genes account for under half, and no reason is known for the remainder. D and trimming were read from the DNA, whereas the V and J calls and clone size are those reported in that table. The sample includes hundreds of thousands of clones, with 70% to 80% observed a single time. In total, the top ten clones hold 13% of the sample.

Per the germline V gene, LGHNA is the CDR1 and YSLEER is the CDR2. The V end loses 3 bases and the J end loses 6 bases, and a stretch of 22 bases separates them. Inclusive of the bounding cysteine and phenylalanine, the CDR3 is 17 residues long. The sequence is cut down to CDR3 DNA, 51 bases in frame from base 1. The donors were healthy, HIV-negative adults with no recently reported acute infections or vaccinations. Every donor was a Caucasian adult living in Nashville, Tennessee, USA. For unsorted samples, approximately 81 million PBMCs were counted, and genomic DNA was extracted using the QIAamp DNA Blood Mini kit. Blood was collected by leukapheresis, and PBMCs were isolated by Ficoll-Histopaque density gradient centrifugation and then cryopreserved in liquid nitrogen vapor phase.

The origin of this receptor is a woman in her thirties or forties in good health. Some clones in this sample may be carry-over from other donors' samples. The chain couples TRBV4-3 to TRBJ2-3; matching of 6 bases hints at TRBD2 as the D gene. The sequencing input was PBMCs. The DNA sequence is as follows: TGCGCCAGCAGCCAGACTGGCAGCGGGCCCGTGGGTGATACGCAGTATTTT. Its translation reads: CASSQTGSGPVGDTQYF.